What follows is one TCR beta chain and its context. Trimming took 1 base from V and 3 from J; bases not matched to a gene: 4. This CDR3 contains 16 residues. Germline values: CDR1 SGHVS, CDR2 FNYEAQ. These data originate in a study of shared clonotypes between healthy human individuals. The assay was immunoSEQ multiplex PCR, and TCRdb's table has in-frame clones only and misses some. The sample shows about 730,000 clones, over 60% of them seen only once. The gene calls are TRBV7-6 and TRBJ2-4; 9 bases map to TRBD2. Sample: memory CD4+ T cells sorted from blood. As to subset: CD45RA-negative fraction. This clonotype was obtained from a woman aged 25 to 45 in good health. The CDR3 loop reads CASSLGTSEVKNIQYF. CDR3 nucleotide sequence: TGTGCCAGCAGCTTAGGGACTAGCGAGGTCAAAAACATTCAGTACTTC.